Following are 25 T cell receptor beta chains from one sample sequenced in a study of blood T cell repertoires in COVID-19. Some clones are missing from TCRdb's copy, which holds only in-frame ones; the method was immunoSEQ multiplex PCR. The top ten hold around 2.5% of the sample, which has hundreds of thousands of clones, roughly 85% seen once. The sample was peripheral blood. The receptors come from a woman between 65 and 79 years old with active or convalescent COVID-19.

This clone came up a few times. This CDR3 reads CASSFFRIDEQFF. CDR3 coding DNA: TGCGCCAGCAGCTTCTTTCGTATTGATGAGCAGTTCTTC. The chain is built from TRBV5-1 and TRBJ2-1; no firm D call. The V gene's germline CDR1 is SGHRS and CDR2 YFSETQ. The V and J ends lost 2 bases and 8 bases respectively, with 11 bases between them. The CDR3 runs to 13 residues.

V usage is TRBV18 and J usage is TRBJ2-1; 10 nucleotides line up with TRBD2. CDR1 and CDR2 (germline): KGHSH, LQKENI. The CDR3 extends over 15 amino acids. Trimming at V came to 0 bases and at J to 10 bases, leaving 6 bases not matched to a gene. The CDR3, as DNA: TGTGCCAGCTCACCACCCAGTCTAGCGGGAGAGGAGCAGTTCTTC. Protein product: CASSPPSLAGEEQFF.

CDR3 in amino acids: CAHSNWDSPLHF. The CDR3 DNA reads TGTGCCCACAGCAATTGGGATTCACCCCTCCACTTT. The chain joins TRBV6-5 to TRBJ1-6; no clear D. V lost 11 bases to trimming and J lost 8 bases, with 13 bases between them. The CDR3 consists of 12 residues. Germline V CDR1 and CDR2: MNHEY, SVGAGI.

This clone is a singleton in its sample. V is TRBV5-1 and J is TRBJ2-7, with 8 bases that match TRBD1. This CDR3 has 12 amino acids. J gave up 3 bases and V 7 bases, and 3 bases lay outside the gene matches. Germline CDR1 and CDR2: SGHRS and YFSETQ. In DNA, the CDR3 is TGCGCCAGCGGACAGGGTTACTACGAGCAGTACTTC. Amino acid sequence: CASGQGYYEQYF.

The CDR3 region has the DNA TGTGCCAGCAGTTTACTGGACCAGGGGTTGAAGCAGTACTTC. Residues: CASSLLDQGLKQYF. The genes are TRBV28 and TRBJ2-7; D possibly corresponds to TRBD1 (6 bases). CDR3 length: 14 residues. The V end was cut by 2 bases, the J end by 8 bases, with 16 bases between. In germline, CDR1 is MDHEN, CDR2 SYDVKM.

The chain's CDR3 is CASSLSGGQGHTEAFF. Written as DNA, the CDR3 is TGTGCCAGCAGCTTATCTGGTGGACAGGGTCACACTGAAGCTTTCTTT. The chain recombines TRBV11-2 with TRBJ1-1; 8 bases are shared with TRBD1. The germline gives CDR1 SGHAT, CDR2 FQNNGV. This CDR3 is built from 16 residues. V trimming: 2 bases; J trimming: 3 bases; junction bases outside the gene matches: 8.

This chain joins TRBV19 and TRBJ1-5; D not certain. The CDR3 consists of 14 residues. Trimming pared 10 bases from V and 1 base from J, leaving 14 bases between. Germline CDR1 and CDR2: LNHDA and SQIVND (reference sequence). CDR3 protein: CATSSSGSNQPQHF. As DNA, the CDR3 is TGTGCCACCTCTTCCTCGGGGAGCAATCAGCCCCAGCATTTT.

The chain uses TRBV7-9 and TRBJ1-1; D call uncertain. V was pared by 5 bases and J by 4 bases, with 14 bases between. Germline values: CDR1 SEHNR, CDR2 FQNEAQ (reference sequence). CDR3 length equals 14 residues. This CDR3 reads CASSLSRRGTEAFF. Written as DNA, the CDR3 is TGTGCCAGCAGCCTTAGCCGGCGGGGCACTGAAGCTTTCTTT.

The V gene is TRBV5-1, the J gene TRBJ2-5; 10 bases are a match to TRBD2. The ends lost 0 bases at V and 5 bases at J; junction bases unmatched: 10. The CDR3 runs to 17 residues. Germline V lookup: CDR1 SGHRS, CDR2 YFSETQ. CDR3 protein: CASSLELSGGALETQYF. CDR3 nucleotides: TGCGCCAGCAGCTTGGAGTTGAGCGGGGGGGCCCTTGAGACCCAGTACTTC.

V and J are TRBV3-1 (or the pseudogene TRBV3-2) and TRBJ2-5; TRBD2 aligns across 7 bases. This CDR3 has 13 amino acids. V shed 7 bases, J shed 3 bases, and the junction held 5 bases outside the gene matches. CDR1 is LGHDT, CDR2 YNNKEL, per germline (reference sequence). The CDR3: CASTRLAEETQYF. The DNA for the CDR3 is TGTGCCAGCACCAGGCTAGCGGAAGAGACCCAGTACTTC.

This chain links TRBV5-1 with TRBJ2-5; 9 bases map to TRBD2. Looked up from germline, CDR1 is SGHRS and CDR2 is YFSETQ. With 4 bases clipped from V and 3 bases from J, the junction kept 1 base outside the gene matches. CDR3 length: 13 amino acids. CDR3 bases: TGCGCCAGCAGCGTAGCGGGGGAAGAGACCCAGTACTTC. Encoded protein: CASSVAGEETQYF.

The chain joins TRBV2 to TRBJ2-7; D possibly corresponds to TRBD2 (5 bases). Trimming took off 7 bases at V and 2 bases at J, with 15 bases between the two ends. The CDR3 loop spans 14 amino acids. Germline CDR1 reads SNHLY; CDR2 reads FYNNEI. The CDR3 DNA sequence: TGTGCCAGCAATCGACCCGGGATAACCTACGAGCAGTACTTC. This gives the protein CASNRPGITYEQYF.

The V call is TRBV10-1, the J call TRBJ1-2, with 11 bases lining up with TRBD1. From germline, CDR1 is WNHNN and CDR2 SYGVQD (reference sequence). The junction had 1 base not matched to a gene; V was cut back by 5 bases and J by 5 bases. This CDR3 is built from 13 residues. The CDR3 sequence: CASSWDRGYGYTF. The DNA for the CDR3 is TGCGCCAGCAGTTGGGACAGGGGGTATGGCTACACCTTC.

This chain uses TRBV25-1 with TRBJ2-7; D might be TRBD2 (5 bases). Trimming cost V 4 bases and J 0 bases, with 16 bases left between them. Germline V gene lookup returns CDR1 MGHDK and CDR2 SYGVNS. The CDR3 runs to 16 residues. This CDR3 is CASSVPIAGDSYEQYF. The DNA for the CDR3 is TGTGCCAGCAGTGTTCCCATTGCGGGTGACTCCTACGAGCAGTACTTC.

CDR3 amino acids: CASVGSSNTGELFF. CDR3 sequence (DNA): TGTGCCAGCGTTGGGAGTTCGAACACCGGGGAGCTGTTTTTT. V is TRBV7-2 and J is TRBJ2-2; a possible D gene is TRBD2 (5 bases). Germline V lookup: CDR1 SGHTA, CDR2 FQGNSA. The V gene lost 8 bases and the J gene lost 0 bases, with 10 bases spanning the gap. The CDR3 runs 14 residues. The full variable domain, its missing parts supplied by reference TRBV7-2 and TRBJ2-2, is GAGVSQSPSNKVTEKGKDVELRCDPISGHTALYWYRQSLGQGLEFLIYFQGNSAPDKSGLPSDRFSAERTGGSVSTLTIQRTQQEDSAVYLCASVGSSNTGELFFGEGSRLTVL.

The V and J genes are TRBV4-2 and TRBJ1-1; D unresolved. V lost 0 bases and J lost 7, with 18 bases in between. The CDR3 runs to 16 residues. Germline loops: CDR1 LGHNA, CDR2 YNFKEQ. CDR3 in amino acids: CASSQDVVVREGEAFF. The CDR3 nucleotides are TGTGCCAGCAGCCAAGACGTTGTCGTGCGGGAGGGTGAAGCTTTCTTT.

The genes are TRBV7-2 and TRBJ2-5; 14 bases agree with TRBD2. The V and J ends lost 5 bases and 5 bases, in that order; junction bases with no gene match: 10. Germline V gene sequence: CDR1 SGHTA, CDR2 FQGNSA. The CDR3 consists of 17 residues. CDR3: CASSRTSGGYRPETQYF. In DNA form, the CDR3 reads TGTGCCAGCAGCAGGACTAGCGGGGGGTACCGTCCGGAGACCCAGTACTTC. The variable domain in full, completed from reference TRBV7-2 and TRBJ2-5, reads GAGVSQSPSNKVTEKGKDVELRCDPISGHTALYWYRQSLGQGLEFLIYFQGNSAPDKSGLPSDRFSAERTGGSVSTLTIQRTQQEDSAVYLCASSRTSGGYRPETQYFGPGTRLLVL.

The chain uses TRBV7-9 and TRBJ2-1, with 11 bases that match TRBD2. The V and J ends lost 4 bases and 3 bases, in that order; junction bases with no gene match: 5. The CDR3 consists of 16 residues. The V gene's germline CDR1 is SEHNR and CDR2 FQNEAQ (reference sequence). CDR3 loop: CASSSSGGSFYNEQFF. The CDR3 coding sequence is TGTGCCAGCAGCTCTAGCGGGGGGTCTTTCTACAATGAGCAGTTCTTC.

This clone turned up a few times. The rearrangement links TRBV29-1 to TRBJ2-2, with 9 positions matching TRBD1. V shed 4 bases and J 6 bases; nucleotides not matched to a gene: 6. Germline V gene data show CDR1 as SQVTM and CDR2 as ANQGSEA. This CDR3 comprises 14 residues. CDR3 in amino acids: CSVVGTGRSGELFF. In DNA form, the CDR3 reads TGCAGCGTTGTTGGGACAGGGAGATCCGGGGAGCTGTTTTTT.

The V call is TRBV28, the J call TRBJ1-5; a possible D gene is TRBD1 (5 bases). Trimming left V 0 bases short and J 1 base short, with 19 bases between. This CDR3 contains 19 residues. The germline gives CDR1 MDHEN, CDR2 SYDVKM. CDR3 sequence reads: CASSLWVGGAAESNQPQHF. The CDR3 region has the DNA TGTGCCAGCAGTTTATGGGTAGGCGGGGCGGCTGAAAGCAATCAGCCCCAGCATTTT.

The V and J genes are TRBV5-8 and TRBJ1-1; D remains unclear. V lost 4 bases, J lost 8 bases, and 9 bases lay in between. Germline CDR1 SGHTS, CDR2 YDEGEE. The CDR3 extends over 11 amino acids. CDR3 sequence reads: CASSLFGEAFF. Written as DNA, the CDR3 is TGTGCCAGCAGCCTCTTCGGGGAAGCTTTCTTT.

In this sample, this clone turned up a few times. The chain carries TRBV5-1 and TRBJ1-6; D perhaps matches TRBD1 (6 bases). Trimming removed 4 bases from V and 9 bases from J, with 20 bases in between. Germline CDR1 and CDR2: SGHRS and YFSETQ. The CDR3 runs to 16 residues. Here the CDR3 reads CASSPNLQGETSPLHF. In nucleotides, the CDR3 is TGCGCCAGCAGCCCGAACCTACAGGGAGAGACTTCACCCCTCCACTTT.

This clone has just one count. J is TRBJ2-1 and V is TRBV2; 7 bases fit TRBD2. CDR1 and CDR2 from the germline V gene are SNHLY and FYNNEI. The trim removed 4 bases at V and 7 bases at J, leaving 4 bases unmatched. There are 13 residues in the CDR3. CDR3 sequence reads: CASSGDYPNEQFF. The CDR3 region has the DNA TGTGCCAGCAGTGGGGACTATCCAAATGAGCAGTTCTTC.

This chain uses TRBV6-5 with TRBJ1-5; perhaps TRBD1 as D (5 bases). The ends were cut back, 7 bases at V and 6 bases at J, with 13 bases in the middle. This CDR3 spans 13 amino acids. Germline V gene sequence: CDR1 MNHEY, CDR2 SVGAGI. The CDR3, as DNA: TGTGCCAGCACAGGCAGGGCGAGTCAGCCCCAGCATTTT. Translation gives CASTGRASQPQHF.

J is TRBJ1-1 and V is TRBV3-1 (or the pseudogene TRBV3-2), with D perhaps matching TRBD1 (5 bases). The V gene's germline CDR1 is LGHDT and CDR2 YNNKEL (reference sequence). The ends were cut back, 2 bases at V and 5 bases at J, with 12 bases in the middle. CDR3 length: 14 residues. CDR3 amino acids: CASSQPAGGTEAFF. CDR3 nucleotide sequence: TGTGCCAGCAGCCAACCTGCGGGGGGGACTGAAGCTTTCTTT.